This T cell receptor beta chain was observed in a study of cytomegalovirus exposure and HLA in healthy donors. PCR used 60 Vbeta primers and 13 Jbeta primers. Data came from immunoSEQ multiplex PCR; TCRdb stores just in-frame clones and leaves some out. The sample has some 140,000 clones, about 87% seen once. General study results and limits: Exclusion as indistinguishable affected some V segments, including TRBV6-2 and TRBV6-3. The authors later found most CMV-associated TCR beta chains appeared HLA-restricted.

After removal of 2 bases from V and 1 base from J, the junction contained 5 bases not matched to a gene. Germline lookup yields CDR1 SGDLS and CDR2 YYNGEE. This CDR3 is built from 16 residues. For this clone: Its antigen remains unknown.

The sample was PBMCs. The rearrangement links TRBV9 to TRBJ2-1, with 8 bases identical to TRBD1. This clonotype was sampled from a woman aged 25-40 years in good health and CMV-seronegative. The CDR3 DNA reads TGTGCCAGCAGCGTTACTCAGGGGGCATCCTACAATGAGCAGTTCTTC. Its protein product is CASSVTQGASYNEQFF.